These 24 T cell receptor beta chains came from one sample sequenced in a study of regulatory T cells in long-lasting Graves disease. The time point here: newly diagnosed GD, antithyroid drugs for less than 3 months. From PBMCs, RNA was extracted and then used to make the TCR library. Construction of the TCR beta libraries employed iRepertoire HTBI primers in conjunction with Arm-PCR of CDR3 regions. TCRdb ran MiXCR on the multiplex PCR reads and lists one entry per CDR3 protein. The sample shows around 470,000 distinct CDR3 sequences, 14% of them seen only once. These same data were also listed under a study on T cells in Graves' hyperthyroidism and ophthalmopathy.

Material: peripheral blood mononuclear cells (PBMCs), obtained at new diagnosis, from a patient treated with antithyroid drugs. These receptors were collected from a woman aged 45-65 years with Graves disease.

This CDR3 is CASSQDRGPAYGYTF. The CDR3 bases are TGCGCCAGCAGCCAAGACAGGGGGCCAGCCTATGGCTACACCTTC. The chain carries TRBV4-1 and TRBJ1-2; 8 nucleotides agree with TRBD1. CDR1 and CDR2 (germline): MGHRA, YSYEKL. Germline trimming cut 0 bases from V and 4 bases from J; bases unmatched to any gene: 4. CDR3 length equals 15 residues.

This rearrangement joins TRBV18 to TRBJ1-2, with 8 positions matching TRBD1. Trimming removed 4 bases from V and 6 bases from J; junction bases left unmatched: 10. The CDR3 covers 15 residues. CDR1 KGHSH and CDR2 LQKENI come from the germline V gene. The CDR3 protein is CASSLRDRPLDGYTF. The CDR3 coding sequence is TGTGCCAGCTCACTAAGGGACAGGCCCCTCGATGGCTACACCTTC.

This clonotype has a handful of counts. The chain carries TRBV6-2 or TRBV6-3 and TRBJ2-3; 8 bases align to TRBD1. The V gene end was trimmed by 6 bases and the J gene end by 2 bases; junction bases not matched to a gene: 7. The germline gives CDR1 MNHEY, CDR2 SVGEGT. This CDR3 region has 15 residues. The chain's CDR3 is CASRKDRVFTDTQYF. The CDR3 DNA reads as TGTGCCAGCAGAAAGGACAGGGTATTCACAGATACGCAGTATTTT.

Comment on this clonotype: A single base separates this from a much larger clone, so it may be a read error. A read error is likely, as this CDR3 ends without the conserved phenylalanine or tryptophan. The CDR3, as DNA: TGTGCCTGGAGTCAAGGACGCAATCAGCCCCAGCATTCT. It specifies CAWSQGRNQPQHS. This rearrangement joins TRBV30 to TRBJ1-5; unclear D gene. Germline V gene lookup returns CDR1 GTSNPN and CDR2 SVGIG (reference sequence). The CDR3 consists of 13 residues. V gave up 2 bases and J gave up 2 bases, with 7 bases separating them.

Ten or more counts support this clonotype. This chain connects TRBV5-1 to TRBJ1-2, with 10 bases lining up with TRBD1. The CDR3 is made up of 14 amino acids. Germline V gene sequence: CDR1 SGHRS, CDR2 YFSETQ. With V trimmed by 0 bases and J by 7 bases, 3 bases remained unmatched. Written as DNA, the CDR3 is TGCGCCAGCAGCTTGGGACAGGGGGCGCGTGGCTACACCTTC. As protein: CASSLGQGARGYTF.

This clonotype occurred many times. V and J are TRBV29-1 and TRBJ2-1, with D perhaps matching TRBD1 (6 bases). CDR3 length equals 12 residues. The ends were cut back, 5 bases at V and 4 bases at J, with 9 bases in the middle. Per the germline V gene, CDR1 is SQVTM and CDR2 is ANQGSEA. As DNA, the CDR3 is TGCAGCGTTTGGACAGCGTACAATGAGCAGTTCTTC. Amino acid sequence: CSVWTAYNEQFF.

This clonotype was observed at least ten times. The chain employs TRBV29-1 and TRBJ2-5, with 9 bases aligning to TRBD1. Germline values: CDR1 SQVTM, CDR2 ANQGSEA. The V and J ends lost 4 bases and 5 bases, in that order; junction bases with no gene match: 11. The length of the CDR3 is 15 residues. CDR3 sequence: CSVASVDRGLETQYF. In DNA form, the CDR3 reads TGCAGCGTTGCCAGTGTGGACAGGGGACTGGAGACCCAGTACTTC. Based on the CDR3 plus reference TRBV29-1 and TRBJ2-5, the full variable domain is SAVISQKPSRDICQRGTSLTIQCQVDSQVTMMFWYRQQPGQSLTLIATANQGSEATYESGFVIDKFPISRPNLTFSTLTVSNMSPEDSSIYLCSVASVDRGLETQYFGPGTRLLVL.

This clonotype showed up many times. CDR3 coding DNA: TGCAGTGCTAGAGATCGCCCGGACCGTCGAAATGAAAAACTGTTTTTT. This encodes CSARDRPDRRNEKLFF. The rearrangement uses TRBV20-1 and TRBJ1-4; no definite D call. This CDR3 is built from 16 residues. Trimming stripped 0 bases from V and 5 bases from J, with 16 bases between. Germline lookup yields CDR1 DFQATT and CDR2 SNEGSKA (reference sequence).

This sequence joins TRBV28 and TRBJ2-7; TRBD2 matches 14 bases. CDR1 is MDHEN, CDR2 SYDVKM, per germline. The V segment lost 3 bases and the J segment 2 bases; nucleotides outside the gene matches: 9. This CDR3 region has 18 residues. The CDR3 here is CASSLRPGLAGVTYEQYF. DNA for the CDR3: TGTGCCAGCAGTTTGCGACCGGGACTAGCGGGAGTAACCTACGAGCAGTACTTC.

The V call is TRBV7-2, the J call TRBJ1-5; no clear D. The CDR3 consists of 15 residues. Germline V lookup: CDR1 SGHTA, CDR2 FQGNSA. Trimming took 6 bases from V and 0 from J, leaving 12 bases between them. CDR3 in amino acids: CASSIGFYSNQPQHF. As DNA, the CDR3 is TGTGCCAGCAGTATAGGGTTCTATAGCAATCAGCCCCAGCATTTT.

This clonotype appeared a few times. This chain uses TRBV6-2 or TRBV6-3 with TRBJ1-1; no clear D. V dropped 5 bases and J dropped 1 base, with 11 bases sitting between them. The germline V gene has CDR1 MNHEY and CDR2 SVGEGT. The CDR3 runs to 14 residues. CDR3 nucleotides: TGTGCCAGCAGTGAATTGGGAGGGAACACTGAAGCTTTCTTT. This gives the protein CASSELGGNTEAFF.

This clonotype was observed a handful of times. This CDR3 reads CSARENSGANVLTF. CDR3 DNA sequence: TGCAGTGCTAGAGAAAACTCTGGGGCCAACGTCCTGACTTTC. The chain uses TRBV20-1 and TRBJ2-6, with D unclear. Trimming pared 0 bases from V and 0 bases from J, leaving 3 bases between. This CDR3 is built from 14 residues. CDR1 DFQATT and CDR2 SNEGSKA come from the germline V gene (reference sequence).

CDR3 loop: CASSGGLAGVEQYF. CDR3 nucleotides: TGCGCCAGCAGCGGGGGACTAGCGGGAGTCGAGCAGTACTTC. The chain links TRBV4-1 to TRBJ2-7, with 14 positions matching TRBD2. CDR1 MGHRA and CDR2 YSYEKL come from the germline V gene. The CDR3 totals 14 residues. J was trimmed by 6 bases and V by 5 bases; bases with no gene match: 3.

The sample holds many counts of this clonotype. This chain links TRBV13 with TRBJ2-3, with 11 bases aligning to TRBD2. The V gene's germline CDR1 is PRHDT and CDR2 FYEKMQ (reference sequence). Unmatched junction bases numbered 10, after V lost 5 bases and J lost 6 bases. This CDR3 spans 16 amino acids. The DNA of the CDR3 is TGTGCCAGCAGCCGTGCGGGACTAGCGGTCCTTGATACGCAGTATTTT. Translation gives CASSRAGLAVLDTQYF.

This clonotype was counted at least ten times. The chain recombines TRBV28 with TRBJ2-1; 7 bases line up with TRBD1. Looked up from germline, CDR1 is MDHEN and CDR2 is SYDVKM. The CDR3 is made up of 15 amino acids. V was pared by 7 bases and J by 6 bases, with 12 bases of the junction left unmatched. The chain's CDR3 is CASIPQGIWSNEQFF. CDR3 nucleotides: TGTGCCAGCATCCCACAGGGGATCTGGAGCAATGAGCAGTTCTTC.

J is TRBJ2-3 and V is TRBV9; D is unclear. Between the trimmed V and J ends, which lost 0 bases and 6 bases, there was a span of 11 bases. CDR3 length: 14 amino acids. In germline, CDR1 is SGDLS, CDR2 YYNGEE. The CDR3: CASSVGLPGDTQYF. CDR3 DNA: TGTGCCAGCAGCGTAGGGCTGCCCGGCGATACGCAGTATTTT.

This clonotype has at least ten counts. The rearrangement uses TRBV2 and TRBJ1-5, with TRBD1 as a possible D gene (5 bases). Germline V CDR1 and CDR2: SNHLY, FYNNEI. This CDR3 spans 15 amino acids. Trimming shortened V by 4 bases and J by 6 bases, and 16 bases separated the two germline ends. The CDR3 DNA sequence: TGTGCCAGCAGTGGGGGGAACCCTCCGCGTCAGCCCCAGCATTTT. Translated, it gives CASSGGNPPRQPQHF.

This clonotype was counted ten times or more. V usage is TRBV11-2 and J usage is TRBJ2-5, with 9 nucleotides matching TRBD2. CDR1 and CDR2 from the germline V gene are SGHAT and FQNNGV. This CDR3 contains 17 residues. Trimming removed 2 bases from V and 4 bases from J; junction bases left unmatched: 11. The CDR3 sequence: CASSLLSAGGPRETQYF. CDR3 sequence (DNA): TGTGCCAGCAGCTTATTGTCCGCGGGAGGGCCTAGAGAGACCCAGTACTTC.

The chain carries TRBV6-5 and TRBJ2-3; 10 bases agree with TRBD2. Germline V gene sequence: CDR1 MNHEY, CDR2 SVGAGI. Trimming took 2 bases from V and 6 from J; bases not matched to a gene: 11. The CDR3 length is 17 residues. CDR3 nucleotide sequence: TGTGCCAGCAGTTACCAGCGGGGTAGCGGGAGGATGGATACGCAGTATTTT. Its protein product is CASSYQRGSGRMDTQYF.

This clonotype was recorded many times. The rearrangement links TRBV7-2 to TRBJ2-1, with a possible D match to TRBD2 (5 bases). Germline CDR1 SGHTA, CDR2 FQGNSA. Trimming removed 3 bases at V and 0 bases at J, with 6 bases between. This CDR3 has 14 residues. This chain's CDR3 is CASSFSVSYNEQFF. The DNA for the CDR3 is TGTGCCAGCAGCTTTAGCGTCTCCTACAATGAGCAGTTCTTC.

There are many counts of this clonotype. J is TRBJ2-7 and V is TRBV7-9, with D possibly TRBD1 on 6 matching bases. CDR1 SEHNR and CDR2 FQNEAQ come from the germline V gene (reference sequence). V was clipped by 3 bases and J by 3 bases, with 12 bases between them. The CDR3 contains 14 residues. CDR3 loop: CASSLRGHDYEQYF. CDR3 DNA: TGTGCCAGCAGCTTGAGGGGACACGACTACGAGCAGTACTTC.

This clonotype came up a few times. The rearrangement uses TRBV3-1 and TRBJ1-3; no clear D gene. CDR3 length: 16 amino acids. CDR1 LGHDT and CDR2 YNNKEL come from the germline V gene (reference sequence). The ends were cut back, 0 bases at V and 2 bases at J, with 11 bases in the middle. The CDR3 bases are TGTGCCAGCAGCCAAGATCTGGGAGTCGCTGGAAACACCATATATTTT. This encodes CASSQDLGVAGNTIYF.

V is TRBV10-3 and J is TRBJ1-1; 10 nucleotides line up with TRBD1. V lost 2 bases to trimming and J lost 2 bases; unmatched junction nucleotides: 14. Germline V gene data show CDR1 as ENHRY and CDR2 as SYGVKD. This CDR3 has 19 residues. The CDR3 loop is CAISEGIGKRDRGNTEAFF. CDR3 nucleotide sequence: TGTGCCATCAGTGAGGGAATCGGAAAACGGGACAGGGGCAACACTGAAGCTTTCTTT.

The chain is built from TRBV7-9 and TRBJ1-4; no clear D gene. Looked up from germline, CDR1 is SEHNR and CDR2 is FQNEAQ (reference sequence). The CDR3 has 16 amino acids. The V and J ends lost 1 base and 5 bases respectively, with 14 bases between them. The CDR3 DNA sequence: TGTGCCAGCAGCTTAGGAGCGGCTAACCGGAATGAAAAACTGTTTTTT. Protein: CASSLGAANRNEKLFF.